The 13 T cell receptor beta chains reported below all come from one sample, sequenced in a study of T cell repertoires in ileal Crohn's disease. Stated time point: neoterminal ileum biopsy at postoperative endoscopy, about 6 months after surgery. Assay: immunoSEQ multiplex PCR; the TCRdb copy retains only in-frame clones and omits some. Counted here are about 60,000 clones, around nine tenths occurring once; the ten biggest clones make up roughly 1.9%. Input material: ileal tissue. The receptors come from an adult with Crohn's disease.

The genes are TRBV15 and TRBJ1-1; D gene ambiguous. The V gene lost 3 bases and the J gene lost 7 bases, with 15 bases spanning the gap. The CDR3 extends over 14 amino acids. In germline, CDR1 is LNHNV, CDR2 YYDKDF (reference sequence). The CDR3 protein is CATSSRTRAGEAFF. In DNA form, the CDR3 reads TGTGCCACCAGCAGCCGTACGAGGGCGGGTGAAGCTTTCTTT. The variable domain in full, completed from reference TRBV15 and TRBJ1-1, reads DAMVIQNPRYQVTQFGKPVTLSCSQTLNHNVMYWYQQKSSQAPKLLFHYYDKDFNNEADTPDNFQSRRPNTSFCFLDIRSPGLGDTAMYLCATSSRTRAGEAFFGQGTRLTVV.

The J gene is TRBJ1-1, the V gene TRBV7-9, with 9 bases matching TRBD1. V shed 8 bases and J 7 bases; nucleotides not matched to a gene: 17. The CDR3 length is 16 residues. In germline, CDR1 is SEHNR, CDR2 FQNEAQ (reference sequence). The CDR3 DNA reads TGTGCCAGCGCCCCCCGGCCGTCAGACAGGGGGATTGAAGCTTTCTTT. Residues: CASAPRPSDRGIEAFF.

The rearrangement joins TRBV13 to TRBJ2-7; D is perhaps TRBD1 (6 bases). The V end lost 4 bases, the J end lost 0 bases, and 13 bases lay between the germline ends. The CDR3 spans 15 residues. Germline CDR1 PRHDT, CDR2 FYEKMQ (reference sequence). This CDR3 reads CASSSRDIDSYEQYF. In DNA form, the CDR3 reads TGTGCCAGCAGCTCCCGGGACATAGACTCCTACGAGCAGTACTTC.

This chain links TRBV5-5 with TRBJ1-5; D unclear. Trimming removed 1 base at V and 1 base at J, with 6 bases between. The V gene's germline CDR1 is SGHKS and CDR2 YYEKEE (reference sequence). CDR3 length: 14 residues. CDR3 sequence: CASSLFQSNQPQHF. DNA of the CDR3: TGTGCCAGCAGCTTGTTTCAGAGCAATCAGCCCCAGCATTTT.

In this sample, this clone turned up once. The rearrangement joins TRBV10-3 to TRBJ1-1, with D uncertain. This CDR3 has 14 residues. V was cut by 5 bases and J by 0 bases, with 10 bases left in between. CDR1 ENHRY and CDR2 SYGVKD come from the germline V gene. The CDR3 nucleotides read TGTGCCATCAGTAGAACTCCCCTGAACACTGAAGCTTTCTTT. It yields the protein CAISRTPLNTEAFF.

CDR3 residues: CASKRVGVGTNTEAFF. As DNA, the CDR3 is TGCGCCAGCAAAAGGGTCGGGGTCGGTACGAACACTGAAGCTTTCTTT. The V gene is TRBV5-1, the J gene TRBJ1-1; D remains ambiguous. From germline, CDR1 is SGHRS and CDR2 YFSETQ. This CDR3 contains 16 residues. V was cut by 6 bases and J by 1 base, with 19 bases left in between.

Only one count was recorded for this clone. The J gene is TRBJ2-7, the V gene TRBV30; D ambiguous. The CDR3 covers 13 residues. The V end lost 0 bases, the J end lost 2 bases, and 8 bases lay between the germline ends. Germline CDR1 is GTSNPN and CDR2 is SVGIG (reference sequence). The CDR3: CAWSVNTPYEQYF. CDR3 DNA sequence: TGTGCCTGGAGTGTTAACACCCCCTACGAGCAGTACTTC.

V usage is TRBV5-1 and J usage is TRBJ2-6; D is perhaps TRBD2 (5 bases). This CDR3 contains 16 residues. From germline, CDR1 is SGHRS and CDR2 YFSETQ. V was shortened by 4 bases and J by 2 bases, with 13 bases between the two germline ends. Here the CDR3 reads CASSSGRKPGANVLTF. Written as DNA, the CDR3 is TGCGCCAGCAGCAGCGGAAGGAAGCCTGGGGCCAACGTCCTGACTTTC. Full variable domain (missing parts from reference TRBV5-1 and TRBJ2-6): KAGVTQTPRYLIKTRGQQVTLSCSPISGHRSVSWYQQTPGQGLQFLFEYFSETQRNKGNFPGRFSGRQFSNSRSEMNVSTLELGDSALYLCASSSGRKPGANVLTFGAGSRLTVL.

The chain is built from TRBV7-2 and TRBJ1-4; D is possibly TRBD1 (6 bases). The CDR3 has 13 amino acids. Germline values: CDR1 SGHTA, CDR2 FQGNSA. V was trimmed by 5 bases and J by 8 bases, leaving 12 bases between them. This CDR3 is CASSGGGREKLFF. The CDR3 bases are TGTGCCAGCAGCGGGGGCGGGAGGGAAAAACTGTTTTTT.

J is TRBJ1-5 and V is TRBV7-8; 8 bases map to TRBD1. CDR3 length: 15 amino acids. Germline lookup yields CDR1 SGHVS and CDR2 FQNEAQ. J was trimmed by 4 bases and V by 3 bases; bases with no gene match: 5. DNA of the CDR3: TGTGCCAGCAGCTTTGGCAGGGGGCTGAATCAGCCCCAGCATTTT. The encoded protein is CASSFGRGLNQPQHF.

This clone was seen just once. The J gene is TRBJ1-2, the V gene TRBV28; D not certain. The CDR3 has 13 residues. V lost 5 bases, J lost 7 bases, and 14 bases lay in between. CDR1 and CDR2 (germline): MDHEN, SYDVKM. The CDR3 DNA sequence: TGTGCCAGCAGTCCCCGAGTTGGTGGTGGCTACACCTTC. Amino acids: CASSPRVGGGYTF.

The J gene is TRBJ1-5, the V gene TRBV5-4; D gene unclear. The CDR3 consists of 13 residues. Germline CDR1 and CDR2: SGHNT and YYREEE (reference sequence). Trimming stripped 4 bases from V and 0 bases from J, with 5 bases between. CDR3 nucleotide sequence: TGTGCCAGCAGCCGAGATAGCAATCAGCCCCAGCATTTT. Translating it yields CASSRDSNQPQHF.

This clone appeared a single time. The J gene is TRBJ1-2, the V gene TRBV7-2; 7 nucleotides line up with TRBD1. CDR3 size: 13 residues. The germline CDR1 and CDR2 sequences are SGHTA and FQGNSA. J lost 8 bases, V lost 5 bases, and 8 bases had no gene match. The CDR3 loop is CASSNPGGGGYTF. CDR3 nucleotides: TGTGCCAGCAGCAACCCAGGGGGTGGGGGCTACACCTTC.